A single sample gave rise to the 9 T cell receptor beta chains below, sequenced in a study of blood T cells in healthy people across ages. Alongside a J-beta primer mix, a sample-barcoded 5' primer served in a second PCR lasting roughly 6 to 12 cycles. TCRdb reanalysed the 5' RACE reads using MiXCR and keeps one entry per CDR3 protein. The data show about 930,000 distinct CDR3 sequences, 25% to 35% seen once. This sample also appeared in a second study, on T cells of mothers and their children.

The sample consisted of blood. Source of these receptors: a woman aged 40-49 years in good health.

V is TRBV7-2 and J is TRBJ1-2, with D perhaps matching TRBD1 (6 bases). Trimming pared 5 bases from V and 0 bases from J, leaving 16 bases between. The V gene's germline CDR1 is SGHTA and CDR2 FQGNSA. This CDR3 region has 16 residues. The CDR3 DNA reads TGTGCCAGCAGCACCCCAACAGGGAAGACTAACTATGGCTACACCTTC. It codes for CASSTPTGKTNYGYTF.

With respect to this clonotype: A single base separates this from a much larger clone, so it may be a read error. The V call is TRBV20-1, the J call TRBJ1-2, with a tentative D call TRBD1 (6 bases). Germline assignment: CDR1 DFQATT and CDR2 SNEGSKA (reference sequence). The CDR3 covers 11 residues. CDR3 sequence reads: CSARGDTGHTF. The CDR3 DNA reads TGCAGTGCTAGGGGGGACACTGGCCACACCTTC.

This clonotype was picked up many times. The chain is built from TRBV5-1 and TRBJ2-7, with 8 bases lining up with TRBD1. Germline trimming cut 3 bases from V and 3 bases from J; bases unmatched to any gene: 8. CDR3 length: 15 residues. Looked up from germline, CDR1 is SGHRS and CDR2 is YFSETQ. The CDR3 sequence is CASSSNPGGNYEQYF. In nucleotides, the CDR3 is TGCGCCAGCAGCTCCAACCCAGGGGGCAACTACGAGCAGTACTTC.

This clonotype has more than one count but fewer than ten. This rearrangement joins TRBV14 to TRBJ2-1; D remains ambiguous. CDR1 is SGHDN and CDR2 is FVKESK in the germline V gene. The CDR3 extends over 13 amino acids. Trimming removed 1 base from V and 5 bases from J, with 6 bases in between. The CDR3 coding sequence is TGTGCCAGCAGCCAAGGTTACAACAATGAGCAGTTCTTC. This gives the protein CASSQGYNNEQFF. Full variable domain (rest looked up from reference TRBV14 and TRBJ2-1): EAGVTQFPSHSVIEKGQTVTLRCDPISGHDNLYWYRRVMGKEIKFLLHFVKESKQDESGMPNNRFLAERTGGTYSTLKVQPAELEDSGVYFCASSQGYNNEQFFGPGTRLTVL.

CDR3 sequence reads: CATSDPTGTGGNEQFF. DNA for the CDR3: TGTGCCACCAGTGATCCAACTGGGACAGGGGGTAATGAGCAGTTCTTC. The rearrangement uses TRBV24-1 and TRBJ2-1; 11 bases line up with TRBD1. Germline V gene sequence: CDR1 KGHDR, CDR2 SFDVKD. There are 16 residues in the CDR3. After removal of 3 bases from V and 7 bases from J, the junction contained 7 bases not matched to a gene.

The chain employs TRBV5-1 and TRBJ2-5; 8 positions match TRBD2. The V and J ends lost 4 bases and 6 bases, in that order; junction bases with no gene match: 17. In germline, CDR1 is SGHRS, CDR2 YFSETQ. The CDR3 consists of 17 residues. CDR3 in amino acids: CASSPGGGAAIRKTQYF. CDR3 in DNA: TGCGCCAGCAGCCCCGGGGGGGGTGCGGCTATAAGGAAGACCCAGTACTTC. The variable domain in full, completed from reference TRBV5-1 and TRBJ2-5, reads KAGVTQTPRYLIKTRGQQVTLSCSPISGHRSVSWYQQTPGQGLQFLFEYFSETQRNKGNFPGRFSGRQFSNSRSEMNVSTLELGDSALYLCASSPGGGAAIRKTQYFGPGTRLLVL.

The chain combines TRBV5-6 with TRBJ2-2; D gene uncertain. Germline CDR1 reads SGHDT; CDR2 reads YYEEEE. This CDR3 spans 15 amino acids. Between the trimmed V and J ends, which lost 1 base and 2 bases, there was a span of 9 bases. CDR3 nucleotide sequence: TGTGCCAGCAGCTTGTGGACCACCAACACCGGGGAGCTGTTTTTT. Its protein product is CASSLWTTNTGELFF.

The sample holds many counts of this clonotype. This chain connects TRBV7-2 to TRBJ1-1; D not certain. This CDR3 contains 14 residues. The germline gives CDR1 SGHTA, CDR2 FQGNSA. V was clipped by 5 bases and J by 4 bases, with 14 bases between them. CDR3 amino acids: CASSPSRPPTEAFF. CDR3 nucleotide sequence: TGTGCCAGCAGCCCCTCACGACCACCCACTGAAGCTTTCTTT.

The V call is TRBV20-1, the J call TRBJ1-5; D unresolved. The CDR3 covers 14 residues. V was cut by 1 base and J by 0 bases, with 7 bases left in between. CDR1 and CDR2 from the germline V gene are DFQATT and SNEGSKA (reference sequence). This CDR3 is CSARVQHSNQPQHF. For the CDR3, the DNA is TGCAGTGCTAGAGTTCAGCATAGCAATCAGCCCCAGCATTTT.